This T cell receptor beta chain came from a study of blood T cell repertoires in COVID-19. At the level of the study: Specimens from acute and convalescent COVID-19 originated in the United States, Italy and Spain.

With 0 bases clipped from V and 6 bases from J, the junction kept 2 bases outside the gene matches. The CDR3 is 13 amino acids. CDR1 SGHNT and CDR2 YYREEE come from the germline V gene (reference sequence). Sequenced by immunoSEQ multiplex PCR; TCRdb stores in-frame clones only, minus some. Altogether 200,000 to 250,000 clones are present, around 90% being singletons, with the ten largest covering 2% to 3%. V usage is TRBV5-4 and J usage is TRBJ1-1, with 7 bases that match TRBD1. This TCR was recovered from a man aged 25 to 45 with COVID-19, enrolled during active disease. Sequencing used peripheral blood. The CDR3 reads CASSLVTGAEAFF. The CDR3 bases are TGTGCCAGCAGCTTGGTCACAGGGGCTGAAGCTTTCTTT.